This T cell receptor (beta chain) was identified during a study of CD8+ T cells in alopecia areata (dated by TCRdb to between 2017 and 2018). Notes on the research overall: Female C3H/HeJ recipients, roughly 6-10 weeks old, were grafted with skin from C3H/HeJ donors with spontaneous alopecia (about 6-12 months old). High-throughput TCRbeta sequencing was used to examine T cell clonal expansion in alopecia areata in both the C3H/HeJ mouse model and human patients. In humans, TCRbeta sequencing was performed on scalp tissue and on sorted CD4+ and CD8+ peripheral blood T cells from healthy controls and from patients with patchy or totalis/universalis alopecia areata. Scalp clonality was compared across normal scalp (n=4), patchy alopecia areata scalp (n=8), and alopecia totalis/universalis scalp (n=8). RNA was obtained with the PAXgene miRNA kit for fixed scalp, the miRNeasy kit for PBMCs, and the RNeasy kit for mouse skin. TCRbeta CDR3 regions were amplified by immunoSEQ multiplex PCR using 35 Vbeta forward and 13 Jbeta reverse primers. The paper as a whole reports these results and caveats: Resident alphabeta T cells in normal human skin are also sequenced, complicating scalp TCR repertoire analysis, unlike mouse skin dominated by gammadelta T cells. Shared TCR sequences between patients were less evident than in mice, which may be partly attributable to HLA diversity in the patient population. Compared with normal scalp, lesional scalp had higher clonality and more expanded CD8+ clones, particularly in alopecia totalis/universalis, a pattern that suggests antigenic drive.

Library preparation employed the immunoSEQ multiplex PCR assay. For TCR sequencing, RNA was extracted from every sample and reverse transcribed into cDNA to serve as template. SuperScript III was used to make first-strand cDNA, primed with a 2:1 mix of oligo-dT and random hexamers. Amplification bias was assessed with a synthetic immune receptor repertoire, and residual bias was removed computationally. Libraries were sequenced on Illumina HiSeq using 60 bp reads that covered the CDR3 and were read from J toward V. In the original analysis: Raw reads were preprocessed for error removal, and CDR3 was defined according to IMGT conventions as running from the conserved cysteine to phenylalanine. Clonality was computed by normalizing Shannon entropy by log2 of the number of productive unique TCRs and subtracting the result from 1. CD4 or CD8 identity of scalp clones was inferred by cross-referencing scalp TCRbeta sequences with sorted blood CD4 and CD8 repertoires. TCRdb holds this immuneACCESS table with in-frame rearrangements only. Some clones are missing; in checked studies, unresolved V genes explain under half, and the rest has no known cause. That table gives V, J and clone size, and the DNA gave D and trimming. The sample features roughly 120,000 clones, and none is a singleton. Jointly, the top ten make up around 20% of the sample.

On this clone: There is no known antigen for this receptor. Mouse gene names and germline sequences are the ones reported for this receptor. The read stops 4 residues short of the end of the CDR3; the missing end is completed from the germline J gene.

The germline V gene (reference sequence) gives CDR1 as NSQYPW and CDR2 as LRSPGD. Its CDR3 holds 15 amino acids, cysteine through phenylalanine. The 33 bases shown cover part of the CDR3, and their frame starts at base 1. Relative to germline, V is 1 base shorter and J is 3 bases shorter, with 12 bases between their ends. The sequence was collected from a C3H/HeJ mouse with alopecia areata. The strain in question carries the MHC haplotype H2-k. This sequence uses TRBV1 and TRBJ1-1; TRBD1 is possibly the D segment (5 matching bases). The material sequenced was lesional skin. This receptor has the CDR3 CTCSAAGRGDTEVFF. Incomplete CDR3 DNA: TGCACCTGCAGTGCAGCCGGTAGAGGGGACACA.